This TCR beta chain was retrieved from a study of CD8 T cells in Susac syndrome. The overall study: At blood draw, Susac syndrome patients were therapy-naive, on corticosteroids, or on intravenous immunoglobulin alone.

RNA totalling roughly 0.5 to 1 ug underwent reverse transcription with random hexamers. By means of immunoSEQ multiplex PCR, TCR beta CDR3 spanning 54 Vbeta and 13 Jbeta underwent amplification. TCRdb reprocessed the immunoSEQ multiplex PCR reads with MiXCR, giving one entry per CDR3 protein. The sample lists approximately 49,000 distinct CDR3 sequences, around 95% seen once, with about 0.8% in the top ten. The recently defined diagnostic criteria for definite or probable disease were met by the Susac syndrome patients. The CDR3 has 15 amino acids. Germline values: CDR1 SGHTA, CDR2 FQGTGA. V lost 4 bases, J lost 4 bases, and 7 bases stayed unmatched.

The receptor comes from a human donor with Susac syndrome. This chain uses TRBV7-3 with TRBJ2-3; 8 bases fit TRBD2. Material: CD8+ T cells from PBMCs. The CDR3 here is CASSSTLSGADTQYF. The CDR3 DNA sequence: TGTGCCAGCAGCTCCACCCTTAGCGGGGCAGATACGCAGTATTTT.